This entry describes one T cell receptor beta chain. Its antigen is currently not known. Qualities for individual bases were not recorded, and no much larger clone is one base off. The library was obtained by 5' RACE. For sequencing, an Illumina HiSeq 2500 was employed. The second PCR ran for roughly 6 to 11 cycles and used a J-beta primer mix along with a sample-barcoded 5' primer. A unique molecular identifier was introduced onto each TCR beta cDNA molecule by a template-switch 5' adaptor carrying 12 random nucleotides. Each sample yielded at least 3 million CDR3-containing paired-end reads. First-strand cDNA was synthesized from all RNA with the Mint cDNA synthesis kit, primed by a TRBC-specific oligonucleotide. Following uracil-DNA glycosylase treatment, a first 18-cycle PCR with universal primers M1SS and BC2_uni_R was performed on all cDNA. Processing in the source paper ran as follows. For normalization, 1 million high-quality reads were randomly selected from each sample, with every read carrying a distinct molecular identifier. Instead of being binned into consensus sequences, reads that shared molecular identifiers were thrown out. MiTCR, run with a Q25 quality threshold and the strictest error-elimination algorithm, handled CDR3 identification, clonotype clustering and error correction. Lower-bound total TCR beta diversity was estimated with a nonparametric unseen species model using Euler transformation. TCRdb applied fastp at Q25 and MiXCR to the public reads, then kept only in-frame beta chains. CDR3 protein sequences are deduplicated, and each keeps its most common genes and DNA. The authors' filters were not applied to this entry. In all, the sample holds about 1,600,000 distinct CDR3 sequences, and around 42% of those were seen once. The ten top clones hold 6.5% to 10% of the sample.

The data belong to a study of blood T cells in healthy people across ages (dated by TCRdb to the mid-2010s). Concerning the study at large: Template switching captured roughly one uniquely barcoded TCR beta cDNA molecule per two T cells in model experiments. The donors were divided into four age groups: young (average roughly 17 years), middle-aged (roughly 40), aged (under 70) and long-lived (more than 75). Donors of different ages were randomly distributed across sequencing lanes to avoid experimental bias. The study measured age-related changes in TCR beta repertoire diversity using deep sequencing normalized with unique cDNA molecular identifiers. For two donors (one aged 18 to 29 and one aged 80 or older), the study analyzed two additional independent replicas of 1 million unique cDNA reads from the same blood draw.

The trim is 7 bases for V and 7 bases for J, with a gap of 20 bases between the germline ends. From its cysteine to its phenylalanine, the CDR3 spans 15 amino acids. Only the CDR3 DNA stays, 45 bases, in frame from base 1. Results and caveats for the whole study, not just this receptor: Compared with the aged group, the long-lived group had more naive CD4+ T cells, fewer expanded clones and increased TCR diversity, suggesting age selection. Total diversity estimates from one million sequenced T cells were considered lower bounds and underestimates. Observed TCR beta diversity per million T cells fell roughly linearly with age, and a significant reduction was already apparent by age about 36. Conclusive comparison of naive and antigen-experienced compartments was prevented by the profiling of bulk unsorted PBMCs. Donor CMV infection status was unknown, potentially confounding age-related changes in expanded clonotypes. A strong correlation was found between observed TCR beta diversity and the percentage of naive T cells measured by flow cytometry.

Systemically healthy Caucasian individuals from Russia, some 38 in total and aged roughly 6 to 100 years, were included as donors. Around 9.7 milliliters of peripheral blood were collected from each donor into EDTA-treated Vacutainer tubes. Ficoll-Paque density-gradient centrifugation was used to isolate PBMCs, with at least 7 million per sample. Trizol reagent was used to extract total RNA from the PBMCs, yielding at least 6 micrograms per sample. The percentages of naive CD45RAhigh/CD27high T cells were determined by flow cytometry on a PBMC aliquot from every donor. Sequences were obtained from blood. The rearranged segments are TRBV12-3 or TRBV12-4 and TRBJ1-5, with an unclear D gene assignment. The receptor was derived from a young woman in good health. The CDR3 protein sequence reads: CASTQGIEGGQPQHF. DNA sequence: TGTGCCAGCACACAAGGTATCGAGGGTGGCCAGCCCCAGCATTTT.